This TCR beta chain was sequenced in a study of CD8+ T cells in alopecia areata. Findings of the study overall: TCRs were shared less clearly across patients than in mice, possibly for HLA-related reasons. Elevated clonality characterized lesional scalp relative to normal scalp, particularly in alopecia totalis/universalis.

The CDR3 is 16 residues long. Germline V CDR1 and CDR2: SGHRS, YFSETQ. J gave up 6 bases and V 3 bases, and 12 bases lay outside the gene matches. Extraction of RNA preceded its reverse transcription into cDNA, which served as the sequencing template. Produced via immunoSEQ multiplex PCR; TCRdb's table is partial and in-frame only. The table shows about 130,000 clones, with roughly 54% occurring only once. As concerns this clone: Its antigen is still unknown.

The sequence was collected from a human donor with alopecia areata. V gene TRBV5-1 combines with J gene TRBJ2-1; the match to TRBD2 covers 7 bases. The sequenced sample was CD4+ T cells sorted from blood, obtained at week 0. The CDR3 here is CASSSLVGGGVNEQFF. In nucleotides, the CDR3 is TGCGCCAGCAGCTCCCTTGTTGGTGGGGGGGTCAATGAGCAGTTCTTC. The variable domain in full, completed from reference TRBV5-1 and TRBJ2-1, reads KAGVTQTPRYLIKTRGQQVTLSCSPISGHRSVSWYQQTPGQGLQFLFEYFSETQRNKGNFPGRFSGRQFSNSRSEMNVSTLELGDSALYLCASSSLVGGGVNEQFFGPGTRLTVL.